The subject of this entry is one T cell receptor beta chain. The antigen is undetermined. Distinct nucleotide sequences in the sample also encode this CDR3. The table came from immunoSEQ multiplex PCR; TCRdb's copy has only in-frame clones and leaves some out. The sample has around 940,000 clones; around three quarters are singletons. The data originate from a study of shared clonotypes between healthy human individuals. V shed 4 bases and J shed 2 bases, with 5 bases lying between them. The germline gives CDR1 SGDLS, CDR2 YYNGEE. The CDR3 covers 12 residues. The donor population consisted of healthy HIV-negative adults with no recent acute infections or vaccinations. General study findings and limits: Rarefaction showed sorted-subset sequencing was incomplete despite large depth. Relative to clonotypes present in all four donors, those not shared had lower generation probabilities. Generally, naive subsets (rather than memory subsets) showed larger estimated richness.

Sequencing was carried out using memory CD4+ T cells sorted from blood. Specified subset: CD45RA-negative fraction. The chain combines TRBV9 with TRBJ2-3; D not certain. The source is a man younger than 35 in good health. For the CDR3, the DNA is TGTGCCAGCAGCCTCAACACAGATACGCAGTATTTT. It translates to CASSLNTDTQYF.